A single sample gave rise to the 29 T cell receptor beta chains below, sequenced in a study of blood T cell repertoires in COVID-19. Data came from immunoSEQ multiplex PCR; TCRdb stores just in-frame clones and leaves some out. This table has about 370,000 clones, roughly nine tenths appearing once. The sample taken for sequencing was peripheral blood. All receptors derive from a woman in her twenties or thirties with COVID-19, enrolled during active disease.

CDR3 nucleotides: TGCGCCAGCAGCCAAGAGGTACTAGCGGGTACCTCTTCGACCGGGGAGCTGTTTTTT. This encodes CASSQEVLAGTSSTGELFF. The chain links TRBV4-3 to TRBJ2-2, with TRBD2 identical over 9 bases. Germline V gene data show CDR1 as LGHNA and CDR2 as YSLEER. CDR3 size: 19 residues. The V segment lost 0 bases and the J segment 5 bases; nucleotides outside the gene matches: 13.

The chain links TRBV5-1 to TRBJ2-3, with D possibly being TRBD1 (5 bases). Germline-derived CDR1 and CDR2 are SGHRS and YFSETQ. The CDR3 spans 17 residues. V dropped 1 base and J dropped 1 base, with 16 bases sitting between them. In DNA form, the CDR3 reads TGCGCCAGCAGCTTGCGAAGCAGGGCCGGCGGCACAGATACGCAGTATTTT. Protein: CASSLRSRAGGTDTQYF.

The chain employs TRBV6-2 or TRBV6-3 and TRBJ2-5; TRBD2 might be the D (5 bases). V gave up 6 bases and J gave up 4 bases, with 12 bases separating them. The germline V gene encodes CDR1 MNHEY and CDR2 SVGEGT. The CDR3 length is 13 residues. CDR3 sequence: CASSPQGRETQYF. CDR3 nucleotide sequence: TGTGCCAGCAGCCCCCAAGGGAGAGAGACCCAGTACTTC.

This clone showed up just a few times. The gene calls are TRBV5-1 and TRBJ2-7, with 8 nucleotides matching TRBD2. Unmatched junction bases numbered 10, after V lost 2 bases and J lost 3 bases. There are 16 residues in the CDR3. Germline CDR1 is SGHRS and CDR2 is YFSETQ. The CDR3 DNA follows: TGCGCCAGCAGCTTCGCCCTCGGGGGGGCCAACTACGAGCAGTACTTC. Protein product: CASSFALGGANYEQYF.

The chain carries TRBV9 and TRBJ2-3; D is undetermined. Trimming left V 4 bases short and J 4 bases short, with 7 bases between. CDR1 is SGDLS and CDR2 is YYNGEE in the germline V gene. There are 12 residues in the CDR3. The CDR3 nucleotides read TGTGCCAGCAGCCCTTTCGCAGATACGCAGTATTTT. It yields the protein CASSPFADTQYF.

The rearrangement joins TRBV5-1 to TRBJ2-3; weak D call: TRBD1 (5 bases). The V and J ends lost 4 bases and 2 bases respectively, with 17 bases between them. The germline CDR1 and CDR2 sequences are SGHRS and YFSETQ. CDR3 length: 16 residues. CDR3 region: CASSEQASRITDTQYF. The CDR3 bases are TGCGCCAGCAGCGAACAGGCATCCAGAATCACAGATACGCAGTATTTT.

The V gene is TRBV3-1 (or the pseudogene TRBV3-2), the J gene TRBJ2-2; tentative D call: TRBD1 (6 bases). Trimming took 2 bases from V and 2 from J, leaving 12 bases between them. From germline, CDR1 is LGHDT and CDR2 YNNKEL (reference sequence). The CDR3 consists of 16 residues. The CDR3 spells CASSQWKGVNTGELFF. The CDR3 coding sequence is TGTGCCAGCAGCCAATGGAAGGGGGTTAACACCGGGGAGCTGTTTTTT.

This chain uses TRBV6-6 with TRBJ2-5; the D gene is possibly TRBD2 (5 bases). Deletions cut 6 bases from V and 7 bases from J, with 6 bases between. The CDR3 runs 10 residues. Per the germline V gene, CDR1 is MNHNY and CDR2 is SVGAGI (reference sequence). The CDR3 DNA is TGTGCCAGCAGGGGGAGGACCCAGTACTTC. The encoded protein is CASRGRTQYF.

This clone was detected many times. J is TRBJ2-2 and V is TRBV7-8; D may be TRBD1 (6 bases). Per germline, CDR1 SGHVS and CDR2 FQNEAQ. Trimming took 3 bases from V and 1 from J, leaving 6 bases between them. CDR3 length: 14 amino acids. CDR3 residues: CASSLGQNTGELFF. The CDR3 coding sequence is TGTGCCAGCAGCTTGGGACAGAACACCGGGGAGCTGTTTTTT.

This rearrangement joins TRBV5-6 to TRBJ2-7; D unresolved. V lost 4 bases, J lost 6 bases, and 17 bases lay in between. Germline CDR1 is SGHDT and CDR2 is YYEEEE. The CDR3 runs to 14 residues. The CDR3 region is CASSPNYRLGEQYV. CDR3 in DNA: TGTGCCAGCAGCCCTAACTACCGGCTCGGCGAGCAGTACGTC.

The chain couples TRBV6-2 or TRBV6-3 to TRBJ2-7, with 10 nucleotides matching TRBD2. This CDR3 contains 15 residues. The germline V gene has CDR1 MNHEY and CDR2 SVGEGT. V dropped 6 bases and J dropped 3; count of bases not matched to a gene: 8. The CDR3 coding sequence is TGTGCCAGCAGCCCCGGTCTAGCGGGGGTCTACGAGCAGTACTTC. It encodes CASSPGLAGVYEQYF.

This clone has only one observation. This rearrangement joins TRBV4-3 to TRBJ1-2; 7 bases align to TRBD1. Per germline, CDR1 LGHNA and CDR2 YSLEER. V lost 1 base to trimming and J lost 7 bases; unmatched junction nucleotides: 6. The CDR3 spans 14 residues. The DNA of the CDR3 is TGCGCCAGCAGCCAAGTGGAGGGGGCTGGTGGCTACACCTTC. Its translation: CASSQVEGAGGYTF.

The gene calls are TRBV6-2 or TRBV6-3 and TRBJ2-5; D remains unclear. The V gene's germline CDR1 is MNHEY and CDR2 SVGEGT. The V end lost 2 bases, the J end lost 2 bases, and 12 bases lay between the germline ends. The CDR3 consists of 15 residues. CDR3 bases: TGTGCCAGCAGTTACACGTTCAGTCGACAAGAGACCCAGTACTTC. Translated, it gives CASSYTFSRQETQYF.

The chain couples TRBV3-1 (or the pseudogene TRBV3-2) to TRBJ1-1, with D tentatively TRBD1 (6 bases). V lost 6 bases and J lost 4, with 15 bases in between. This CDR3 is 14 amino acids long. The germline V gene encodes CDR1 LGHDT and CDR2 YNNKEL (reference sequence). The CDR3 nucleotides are TGTGCCAGCAGGTCAGACAGGTTCGGCACTGAAGCTTTCTTT. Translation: CASRSDRFGTEAFF.

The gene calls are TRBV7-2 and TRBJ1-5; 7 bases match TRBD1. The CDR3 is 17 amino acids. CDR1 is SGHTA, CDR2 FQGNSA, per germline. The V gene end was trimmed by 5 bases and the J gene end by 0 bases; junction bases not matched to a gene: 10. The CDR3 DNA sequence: TGTGCCAGCAGCCCCAGGACAGGTTTCCTTAGCAATCAGCCCCAGCATTTT. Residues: CASSPRTGFLSNQPQHF.

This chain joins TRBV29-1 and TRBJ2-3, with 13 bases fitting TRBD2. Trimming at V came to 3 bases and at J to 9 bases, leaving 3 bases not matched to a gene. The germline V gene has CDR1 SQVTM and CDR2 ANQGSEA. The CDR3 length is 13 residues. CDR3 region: CSVDTSGRATQYF. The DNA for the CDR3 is TGCAGCGTTGATACTAGCGGGAGGGCCACGCAGTATTTT.

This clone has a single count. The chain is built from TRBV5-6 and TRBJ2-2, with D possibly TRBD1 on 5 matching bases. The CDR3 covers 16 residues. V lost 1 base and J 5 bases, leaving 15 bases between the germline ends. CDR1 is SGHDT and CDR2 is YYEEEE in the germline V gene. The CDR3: CASSLRQGSWTGELFF. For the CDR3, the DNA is TGTGCCAGCAGCTTGAGGCAGGGATCTTGGACCGGGGAGCTGTTTTTT. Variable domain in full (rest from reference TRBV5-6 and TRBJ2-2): DAGVTQSPTHLIKTRGQQVTLRCSPKSGHDTVSWYQQALGQGPQFIFQYYEEEERQRGNFPDRFSGHQFPNYSSELNVNALLLGDSALYLCASSLRQGSWTGELFFGEGSRLTVL.

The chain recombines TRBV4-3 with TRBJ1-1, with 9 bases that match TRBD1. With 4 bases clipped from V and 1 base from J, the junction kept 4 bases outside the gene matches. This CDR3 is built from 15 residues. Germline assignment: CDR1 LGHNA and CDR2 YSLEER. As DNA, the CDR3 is TGCGCCAGCAGCCCGGGACAGGGAGCGAACACTGAAGCTTTCTTT. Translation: CASSPGQGANTEAFF.

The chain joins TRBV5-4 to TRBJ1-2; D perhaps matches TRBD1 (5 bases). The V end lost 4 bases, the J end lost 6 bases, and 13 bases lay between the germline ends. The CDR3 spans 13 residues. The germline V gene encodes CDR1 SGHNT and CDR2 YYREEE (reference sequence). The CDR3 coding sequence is TGTGCCAGCAGCACCGCCGGGACTGATGGCTACACCTTC. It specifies CASSTAGTDGYTF.

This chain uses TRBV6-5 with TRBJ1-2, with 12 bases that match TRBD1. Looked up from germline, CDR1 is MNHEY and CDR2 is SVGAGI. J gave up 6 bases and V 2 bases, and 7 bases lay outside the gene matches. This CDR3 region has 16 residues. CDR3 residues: CASSYVPGTGGDGYTF. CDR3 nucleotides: TGTGCCAGCAGTTACGTCCCCGGGACAGGGGGCGATGGCTACACCTTC.

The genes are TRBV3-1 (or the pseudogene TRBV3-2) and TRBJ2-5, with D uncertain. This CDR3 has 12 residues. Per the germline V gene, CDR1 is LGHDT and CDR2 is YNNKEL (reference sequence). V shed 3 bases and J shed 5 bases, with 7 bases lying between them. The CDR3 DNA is TGTGCCAGCAGCCACCTCCCCGAGACCCAGTACTTC. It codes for CASSHLPETQYF.

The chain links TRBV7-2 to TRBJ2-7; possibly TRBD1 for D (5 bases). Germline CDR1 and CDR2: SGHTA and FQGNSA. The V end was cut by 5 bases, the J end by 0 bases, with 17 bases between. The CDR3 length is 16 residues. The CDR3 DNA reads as TGTGCCAGCAGCCGTAGAATAGGGGTCAGCTCCTACGAGCAGTACTTC. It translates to CASSRRIGVSSYEQYF.

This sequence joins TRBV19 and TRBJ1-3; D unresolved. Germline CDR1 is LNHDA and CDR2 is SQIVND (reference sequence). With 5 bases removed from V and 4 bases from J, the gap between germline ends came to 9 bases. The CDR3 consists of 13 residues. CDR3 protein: CASSGLLGNTIYF. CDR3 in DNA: TGTGCCAGTAGTGGCCTTCTGGGAAACACCATATATTTT.

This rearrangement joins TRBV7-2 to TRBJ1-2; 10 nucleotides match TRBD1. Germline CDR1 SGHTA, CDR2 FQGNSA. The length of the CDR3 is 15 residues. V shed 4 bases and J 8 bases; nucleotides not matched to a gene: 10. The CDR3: CASSSTTGGLWGYTF. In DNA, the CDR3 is TGTGCCAGCAGCTCGACGACAGGGGGCCTCTGGGGCTACACCTTC.

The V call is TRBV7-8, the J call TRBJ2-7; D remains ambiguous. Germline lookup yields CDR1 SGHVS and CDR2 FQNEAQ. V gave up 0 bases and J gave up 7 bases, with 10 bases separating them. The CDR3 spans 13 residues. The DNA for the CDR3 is TGTGCCAGCAGCTTAGCGGCCACCACGGAGCAGTACGTC. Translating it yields CASSLAATTEQYV.

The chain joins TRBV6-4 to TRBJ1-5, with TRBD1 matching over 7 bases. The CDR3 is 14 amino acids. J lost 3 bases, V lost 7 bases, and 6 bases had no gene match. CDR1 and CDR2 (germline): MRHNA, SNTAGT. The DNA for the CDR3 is TGTGCCAGCATTCTCGACAGGGACAATCAGCCCCAGCATTTT. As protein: CASILDRDNQPQHF.

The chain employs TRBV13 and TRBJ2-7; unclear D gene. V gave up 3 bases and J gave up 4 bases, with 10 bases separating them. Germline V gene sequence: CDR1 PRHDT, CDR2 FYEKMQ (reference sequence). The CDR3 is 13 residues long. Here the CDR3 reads CASSFVPGYEQYV. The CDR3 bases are TGTGCCAGCAGCTTTGTCCCAGGATACGAGCAGTACGTC.

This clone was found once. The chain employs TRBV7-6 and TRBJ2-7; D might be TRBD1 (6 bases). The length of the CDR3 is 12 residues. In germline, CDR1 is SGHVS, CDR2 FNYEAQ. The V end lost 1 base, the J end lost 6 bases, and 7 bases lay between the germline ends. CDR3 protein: CASSLGGGEQYF. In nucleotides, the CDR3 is TGTGCCAGCAGCTTAGGAGGGGGCGAGCAGTACTTC.

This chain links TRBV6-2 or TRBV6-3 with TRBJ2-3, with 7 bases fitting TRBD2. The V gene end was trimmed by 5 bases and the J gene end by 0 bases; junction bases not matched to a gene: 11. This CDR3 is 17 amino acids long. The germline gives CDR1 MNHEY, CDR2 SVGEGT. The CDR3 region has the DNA TGTGCCAGCAGTCCCGGGACTACCGTTTCTAGCACAGATACGCAGTATTTT. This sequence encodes CASSPGTTVSSTDTQYF.